One and the same sample provided the 3 T cell receptor beta chains below, sequenced in a study of cytomegalovirus exposure and HLA in healthy donors. The PCR used 60 Vbeta and 13 Jbeta primers. TCRdb keeps only in-frame clones here, not all; method: immunoSEQ multiplex PCR. This table has about 130,000 clones, around 9% appearing once. The sequenced sample consisted of PBMCs. The receptors shown here come from a man aged 35 to 55 in good health and CMV-seronegative.

A few counts support this clone. The same CDR3 is also encoded by other DNA sequences in this sample. V is TRBV5-1 and J is TRBJ2-3; possibly TRBD1 for D (6 bases). The CDR3 loop spans 11 amino acids. Trimming cost V 5 bases and J 6 bases, with 7 bases left between them. Germline CDR1 is SGHRS and CDR2 is YFSETQ. For the CDR3, the DNA is TGCGCCAGCAGAACAGGGGATACGCAGTATTTT. Residues: CASRTGDTQYF. Full variable domain (rest looked up from reference TRBV5-1 and TRBJ2-3): KAGVTQTPRYLIKTRGQQVTLSCSPISGHRSVSWYQQTPGQGLQFLFEYFSETQRNKGNFPGRFSGRQFSNSRSEMNVSTLELGDSALYLCASRTGDTQYFGPGTRLTVL.

A few counts support this clone. The chain combines TRBV12-5 with TRBJ1-5; possible D gene TRBD1, 5 bases. From germline, CDR1 is LGHNT and CDR2 FRNRAP. This CDR3 contains 16 residues. V gave up 1 base and J gave up 5 bases, with 15 bases separating them. In DNA form, the CDR3 reads TGTGCTAGTGGTTTGGGAAGAAGGACGGGGGATCAGCCCCAGCATTTT. Translation gives CASGLGRRTGDQPQHF. The full variable domain, its missing parts supplied by reference TRBV12-5 and TRBJ1-5, is DARVTQTPRHKVTEMGQEVTMRCQPILGHNTVFWYRQTMMQGLELLAYFRNRAPLDDSGMPKDRFSAEMPDATLATLKIQPSEPRDSAVYFCASGLGRRTGDQPQHFGDGTRLSIL.

The rearrangement links TRBV7-9 to TRBJ1-1; the D gene is possibly TRBD1 (6 bases). Germline values: CDR1 SEHNR, CDR2 FQNEAQ (reference sequence). CDR3 length: 14 amino acids. Between the trimmed V and J ends, which lost 4 bases and 0 bases, there was a span of 9 bases. The CDR3 reads CASSSDSLNTEAFF. The CDR3 DNA follows: TGTGCCAGCAGCTCGGACAGCCTGAACACTGAAGCTTTCTTT.